This TCR beta chain was recovered during a study of graft-versus-host responses after intestinal transplantation. Note on this clone: What it binds is not known.

The method was immunoSEQ multiplex PCR; TCRdb's version includes in-frame clones alone and lacks a portion of them. The sample carries tens of thousands of clones, around 93% recorded once. Sequencing was performed on unstimulated CD4+ T cells sorted from spleen or lymph node cells, taken before transplant. This receptor was taken from a human donor who was the organ donor for an intestinal transplant.

CDR3 loop: CASSVSGVSEQYF. The CDR3 nucleotides read TGCGCCAGCAGCGTGTCAGGGGTTAGCGAGCAGTACTTC. The chain has TRBV5-1 and TRBJ2-7, with D possibly TRBD1 on 6 matching bases. Trimming pared 4 bases from V and 6 bases from J, leaving 14 bases between. CDR1 is SGHRS and CDR2 is YFSETQ in the germline V gene. The CDR3 is 13 residues long.